This T cell receptor (beta chain) derives from a study of graft-versus-host responses after intestinal transplantation. Findings and caveats of the study: Individuals carrying graft-donor T cell macrochimerism showed high graft-versus-host to host-versus-graft clonal ratios in allografts.

Germline values: CDR1 SGHTA, CDR2 FQGNSA. The CDR3 spans 13 residues. With V trimmed by 8 bases and J by 6 bases, 6 bases remained unmatched. As concerns this clone: No antigen is known for it.

Method: immunoSEQ multiplex PCR; TCRdb's copy keeps in-frame clones and lacks some. This sample carries under 65,000 clones, 90% to 95% of them seen once, and the ten largest clones take about 0.4%. The sequenced sample was unstimulated CD4+ T cells sorted from spleen or lymph node cells, obtained before transplant. The receptor was isolated from a human donor who was the organ donor for an intestinal transplant. The J gene is TRBJ2-1, the V gene TRBV7-2; 8 bases align to TRBD1. The CDR3 is CASLRGRLNEQFF. CDR3 nucleotide sequence: TGTGCCAGCCTCAGGGGGCGCCTCAATGAGCAGTTCTTC.